This T cell receptor (beta chain) was documented in a study of cytomegalovirus exposure and HLA in healthy donors. Worth noting for this clone: Its antigen is currently unknown.

60 Vbeta and 13 Jbeta primers were used in PCR. Sequencing used immunoSEQ multiplex PCR; TCRdb keeps in-frame clones, though not all of them. The data show 65,000 to 90,000 clones, with about 81% seen just once and 4.2% held by the top ten. Study-level results: The authors later linked a missense DCLRE1C variant to TCR beta V- and J-gene trimming. Near-uniform donor sequencing depth was presumed by presence/absence analyses. Common viral pathogens seemed to be connected with several of the most significant clusters, according to a later analysis. According to a later analysis, donors in an Asian-associated ancestry cluster reportedly had fewer N-insertions than the 666-donor mean.

Trimming took off 6 bases at V and 1 base at J, with 6 bases between the two ends. The CDR3 spans 13 residues. Germline assignment: CDR1 LNHDA and CDR2 SQIVND (reference sequence). The genes are TRBV19 and TRBJ2-2, with D maybe TRBD1 (6 bases). The clonotype comes from a man aged 60-69 years in good health and CMV-seronegative. Sequencing input: PBMCs. The CDR3 DNA follows: TGTGCCAGTAGGACAGGGAACACCGGGGAGCTGTTTTTT. Translation gives CASRTGNTGELFF.